This T cell receptor (beta chain) was retrieved from a study of T cells in localized non-small cell lung cancer. Points on this clone: Its target is unknown.

Repertoires were generated with immunoSEQ multiplex PCR, while TCRdb's copy carries only in-frame clones and drops some. The sample includes over 20,000 clones, about 90% of them seen just once. Study observations and caveats: Tumor trailed uninvolved adjacent lung in T cell clonality, which peaked there. Longer overall survival accompanied higher blood T cell density. Multi-region tumor sequencing was not done, so intratumor heterogeneity could not be excluded. The study detected a median about 57 of the top 100 tumor clones in adjacent lung.

Germline loops: CDR1 MNHEY, CDR2 SVGAGI. Trimming cost V 9 bases and J 8 bases, with 22 bases left between them. The CDR3 is 14 amino acids. This TCR was sampled from a male donor aged 60 or over with stage I squamous cell lung carcinoma. Source: peripheral blood, taken before any cancer treatment. V is TRBV6-5 and J is TRBJ1-1; D is possibly TRBD1 (6 bases). The CDR3 DNA sequence: TGTGCCAGTCGGGGGGGGGCCCCCAGGGGAGAAGCTTTCTTT. Its translation: CASRGGAPRGEAFF.